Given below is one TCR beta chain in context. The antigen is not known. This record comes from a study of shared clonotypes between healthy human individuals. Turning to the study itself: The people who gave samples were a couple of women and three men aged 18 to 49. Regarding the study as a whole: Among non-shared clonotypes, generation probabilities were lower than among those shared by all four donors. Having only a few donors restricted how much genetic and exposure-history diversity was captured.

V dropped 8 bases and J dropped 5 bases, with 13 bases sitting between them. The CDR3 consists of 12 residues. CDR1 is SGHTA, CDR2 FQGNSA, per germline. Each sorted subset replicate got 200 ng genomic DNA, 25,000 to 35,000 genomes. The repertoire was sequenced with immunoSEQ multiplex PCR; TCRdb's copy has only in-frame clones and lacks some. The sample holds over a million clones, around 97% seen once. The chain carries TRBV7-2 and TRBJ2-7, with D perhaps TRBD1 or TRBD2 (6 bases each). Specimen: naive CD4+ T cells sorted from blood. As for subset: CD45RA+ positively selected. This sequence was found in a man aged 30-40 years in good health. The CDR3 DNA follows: TGTGCCAGCGGGCGGGACACTGACGAGCAGTACTTC. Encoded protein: CASGRDTDEQYF.